What follows are 13 T cell receptor beta chains derived from one specimen sequenced in a study of identifying expanded T cells in peripheral blood. Sequenced by immunoSEQ multiplex PCR; TCRdb stores in-frame clones only, minus some. The sample shows some 93,000 clones, approximately 86% of them seen only once. Sequenced input: blood. These receptors all stem from a person aged 18-69 years in good health.

The chain recombines TRBV7-9 with TRBJ1-4; 8 nucleotides agree with TRBD1. The V gene's germline CDR1 is SEHNR and CDR2 FQNEAQ (reference sequence). The CDR3 totals 16 residues. With 5 bases clipped from V and 1 base from J, the junction kept 6 bases outside the gene matches. Here the CDR3 DNA reads TGTGCCAGCAGCCAGGGACAGGTTATAACTAATGAAAAACTGTTTTTT. Its protein is CASSQGQVITNEKLFF.

The gene calls are TRBV6-6 and TRBJ1-5; unclear D gene. The CDR3 contains 15 residues. The germline gives CDR1 MNHNY, CDR2 SVGAGI (reference sequence). Trimming took off 2 bases at V and 7 bases at J, with 15 bases between the two ends. The CDR3 DNA reads TGTGCCAGCAGTTACACACTGCCAGTGTCACAGCCCCAGCATTTT. Its translation is CASSYTLPVSQPQHF.

This clone is a singleton in its sample. The chain carries TRBV6-5 and TRBJ1-2; weak D call: TRBD1 (5 bases). The CDR3 runs 15 residues. V lost 2 bases to trimming and J lost 8 bases, with 18 bases between them. Germline V gives CDR1 MNHEY, CDR2 SVGAGI. CDR3 coding DNA: TGTGCCAGCAGTTACGACCCTAAGGACACTGGGGGCTACACCTTC. Its protein product is CASSYDPKDTGGYTF.

The chain recombines TRBV2 with TRBJ2-7, with D possibly being TRBD1 (6 bases). The V end lost 7 bases, the J end lost 3 bases, and 16 bases lay between the germline ends. Germline CDR1 reads SNHLY; CDR2 reads FYNNEI. This CDR3 is 14 amino acids long. CDR3 in DNA: TGTGCCAGCAAAGTAGAGGGCAGGGGCTACGAGCAGTACTTC. This gives the protein CASKVEGRGYEQYF.

This chain's CDR3 is CASSWRGETQYF. The CDR3 bases are TGTGCCAGCAGCTGGAGGGGAGAGACCCAGTACTTC. This rearrangement joins TRBV7-2 to TRBJ2-5, with a weak D call TRBD2 (6 bases). The ends were cut back, 4 bases at V and 4 bases at J, with 7 bases in the middle. The CDR3 has 12 residues. Germline assignment: CDR1 SGHTA and CDR2 FQGNSA.

The chain couples TRBV5-4 to TRBJ2-3, with a weak D call TRBD2 (5 bases). The CDR3 contains 15 residues. Trimming pared 4 bases from V and 5 bases from J, leaving 17 bases between. Germline V CDR1 and CDR2: SGHNT, YYREEE (reference sequence). In DNA form, the CDR3 reads TGTGCCAGCAGCCTGGGGTCGGGATCTGGAGATACGCAGTATTTT. Its translation is CASSLGSGSGDTQYF.

The chain carries TRBV7-9 and TRBJ1-2; 7 bases fit TRBD1. The ends lost 5 bases at V and 3 bases at J; junction bases unmatched: 9. This CDR3 spans 15 amino acids. CDR1 is SEHNR, CDR2 FQNEAQ, per germline (reference sequence). The CDR3 coding sequence is TGTGCCAGCAGCGGACGAGGGGGCGTCGACTATGGCTACACCTTC. Protein sequence: CASSGRGGVDYGYTF.

The chain combines TRBV15 with TRBJ2-5; D is perhaps TRBD1 or TRBD2 (5 bases each). This CDR3 region has 15 residues. V gave up 4 bases and J gave up 3 bases, with 15 bases separating them. CDR1 LNHNV and CDR2 YYDKDF come from the germline V gene (reference sequence). The CDR3: CATSTNRGVEETQYF. In DNA form, the CDR3 reads TGTGCCACCAGCACTAATAGGGGAGTTGAAGAGACCCAGTACTTC. Supplemented by reference TRBV15 and TRBJ2-5, the full variable domain reads DAMVIQNPRYQVTQFGKPVTLSCSQTLNHNVMYWYQQKSSQAPKLLFHYYDKDFNNEADTPDNFQSRRPNTSFCFLDIRSPGLGDTAMYLCATSTNRGVEETQYFGPGTRLLVL.

The gene calls are TRBV19 and TRBJ1-3, with D maybe TRBD1 (5 bases). This CDR3 is 14 amino acids long. V lost 3 bases to trimming and J lost 4 bases, with 10 bases between them. Germline-derived CDR1 and CDR2 are LNHDA and SQIVND (reference sequence). The CDR3 DNA reads as TGTGCCAGTAGTATCGAGGGGAGCGGAAACACCATATATTTT. Its translation: CASSIEGSGNTIYF.

V is TRBV28 and J is TRBJ2-7; 11 nucleotides match TRBD2. Germline lookup yields CDR1 MDHEN and CDR2 SYDVKM. The CDR3 extends over 15 amino acids. V trimming: 3 bases; J trimming: 2 bases; junction bases outside the gene matches: 3. The CDR3 loop is CASSLPSGGTYEQYF. CDR3 nucleotides: TGTGCCAGCAGTTTGCCTAGCGGGGGGACCTACGAGCAGTACTTC. Complete variable domain (other parts from reference TRBV28 and TRBJ2-7): DVKVTQSSRYLVKRTGEKVFLECVQDMDHENMFWYRQDPGLGLRLIYFSYDVKMKEKGDIPEGYSVSREKKERFSLILESASTNQTSMYLCASSLPSGGTYEQYFGPGTRLTVT.

The rearrangement joins TRBV4-1 to TRBJ2-6, with D possibly called TRBD1 or TRBD2 (5 bases each). Germline loops: CDR1 MGHRA, CDR2 YSYEKL. The V and J ends lost 3 bases and 3 bases respectively, with 6 bases between them. This CDR3 region has 14 residues. CDR3 sequence (DNA): TGCGCCAGCAGCCAGGGGGTTGGGGCCAACGTCCTGACTTTC. Encoded protein: CASSQGVGANVLTF.

The rearrangement uses TRBV7-6 and TRBJ2-5, with a possible D match to TRBD2 (5 bases). Germline V CDR1 and CDR2: SGHVS, FNYEAQ. This CDR3 contains 14 residues. V lost 2 bases to trimming and J lost 4 bases, with 11 bases between them. The CDR3 DNA sequence: TGTGCCAGCAGCTTACGGGGTTCGGGAGAGACCCAGTACTTC. It is translated as CASSLRGSGETQYF.

The chain is built from TRBV6-1 and TRBJ1-2; D remains ambiguous. Germline CDR1 MNHNS, CDR2 SASEGT. V lost 7 bases and J 0 bases, leaving 12 bases between the germline ends. CDR3 length: 14 amino acids. The chain's CDR3 is CASTYGSSNYGYTF. The CDR3 nucleotides are TGTGCCAGCACCTACGGGAGCTCTAACTATGGCTACACCTTC.